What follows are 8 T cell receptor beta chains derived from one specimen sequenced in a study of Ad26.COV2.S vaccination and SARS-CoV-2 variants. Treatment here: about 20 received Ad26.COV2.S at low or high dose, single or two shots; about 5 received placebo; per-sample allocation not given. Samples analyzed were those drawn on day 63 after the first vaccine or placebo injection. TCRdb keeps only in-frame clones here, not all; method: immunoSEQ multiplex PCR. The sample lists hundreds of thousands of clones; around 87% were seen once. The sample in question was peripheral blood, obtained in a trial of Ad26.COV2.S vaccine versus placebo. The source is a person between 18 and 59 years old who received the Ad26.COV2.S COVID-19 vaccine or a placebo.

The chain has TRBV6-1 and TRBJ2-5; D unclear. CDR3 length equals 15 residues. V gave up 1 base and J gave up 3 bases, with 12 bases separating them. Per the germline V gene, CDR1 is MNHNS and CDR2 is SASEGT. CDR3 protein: CASSEVGNREETQYF. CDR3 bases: TGTGCCAGCAGTGAAGTCGGCAATCGGGAAGAGACCCAGTACTTC.

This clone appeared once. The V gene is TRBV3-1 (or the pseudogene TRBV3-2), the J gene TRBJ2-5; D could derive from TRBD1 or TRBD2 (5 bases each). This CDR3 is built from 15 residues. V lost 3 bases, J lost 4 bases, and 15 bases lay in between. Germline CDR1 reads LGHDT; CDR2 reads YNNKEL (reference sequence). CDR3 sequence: CASSQYGALGETQYF. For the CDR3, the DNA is TGTGCCAGCAGCCAGTACGGGGCGCTGGGAGAGACCCAGTACTTC.

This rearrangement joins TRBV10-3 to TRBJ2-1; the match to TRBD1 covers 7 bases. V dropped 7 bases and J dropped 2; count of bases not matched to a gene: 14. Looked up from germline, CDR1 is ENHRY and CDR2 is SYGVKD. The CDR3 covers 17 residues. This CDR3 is CAITSEGAGTPYNEQFF. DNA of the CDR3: TGTGCCATCACCTCCGAGGGGGCAGGGACCCCCTACAATGAGCAGTTCTTC.

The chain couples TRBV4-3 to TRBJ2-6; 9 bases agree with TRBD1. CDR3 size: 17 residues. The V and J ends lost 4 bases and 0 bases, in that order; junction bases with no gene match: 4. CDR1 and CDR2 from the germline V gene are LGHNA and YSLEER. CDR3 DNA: TGCGCCAGCAGCCCGGGACAGGGTCGCTCTGGGGCCAACGTCCTGACTTTC. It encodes CASSPGQGRSGANVLTF.

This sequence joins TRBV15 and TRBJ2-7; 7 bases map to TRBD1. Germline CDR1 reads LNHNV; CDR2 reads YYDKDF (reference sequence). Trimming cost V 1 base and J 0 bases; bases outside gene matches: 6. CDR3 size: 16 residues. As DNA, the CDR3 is TGTGCCACCAGCAGAGGGGACAGCTGGGCCTCCTACGAGCAGTACTTC. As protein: CATSRGDSWASYEQYF.

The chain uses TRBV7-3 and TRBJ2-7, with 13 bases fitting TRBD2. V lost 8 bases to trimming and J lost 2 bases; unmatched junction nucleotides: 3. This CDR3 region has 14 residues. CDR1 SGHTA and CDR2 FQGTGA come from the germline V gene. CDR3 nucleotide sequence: TGTGCCAGCGCACTAGCGGGGGGGCCCTACGAGCAGTACTTC. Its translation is CASALAGGPYEQYF.

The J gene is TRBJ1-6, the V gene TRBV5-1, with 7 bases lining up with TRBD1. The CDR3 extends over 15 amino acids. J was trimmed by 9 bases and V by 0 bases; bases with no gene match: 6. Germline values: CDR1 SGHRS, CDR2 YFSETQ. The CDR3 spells CASSLATGAGSPLHF. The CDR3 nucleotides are TGCGCCAGCAGCTTGGCCACAGGGGCGGGTTCACCCCTCCACTTT.

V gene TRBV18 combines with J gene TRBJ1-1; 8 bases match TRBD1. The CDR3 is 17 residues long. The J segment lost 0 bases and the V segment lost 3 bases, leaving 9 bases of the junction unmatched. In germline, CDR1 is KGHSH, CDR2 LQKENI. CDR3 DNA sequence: TGTGCCAGCTCACCTCCTCCCAGGGGGCAAATGAACACTGAAGCTTTCTTT. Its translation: CASSPPPRGQMNTEAFF.